Listed here are 6 T cell receptor beta chains from one sample, sequenced in a study of T cells in Graves' hyperthyroidism and ophthalmopathy. RNA transcripts were the template for amplifying TCR beta CDR3 regions. HTBI primers were employed in a first-round RT-PCR of the TCR CDR3. TCRdb re-called the multiplex PCR reads through MiXCR, storing one row per CDR3 protein. Among 600,000 or so distinct CDR3 sequences listed, 14% were seen once. Sequencing was performed on blood. The receptors shown here come from a woman younger than 35 with Graves' ophthalmopathy.

Ten or more counts support this clonotype. This chain links TRBV7-2 with TRBJ1-1, with a weak D call TRBD1 (5 bases). Looked up from germline, CDR1 is SGHTA and CDR2 is FQGNSA. The CDR3 is 17 residues long. V shed 2 bases and J shed 8 bases, with 24 bases lying between them. The CDR3 sequence is CASSLKGAGHPPAEAFF. The DNA of the CDR3 is TGTGCCAGCAGCTTAAAAGGGGCAGGTCACCCCCCTGCGGAAGCTTTCTTT.

The sample holds many counts of this clonotype. The rearrangement links TRBV7-2 to TRBJ2-3; D call uncertain. The ends were cut back, 2 bases at V and 4 bases at J, with 4 bases in the middle. Germline CDR1 and CDR2: SGHTA and FQGNSA. This CDR3 is 12 amino acids long. The CDR3 DNA sequence: TGTGCCAGCAGCTTATATCCAGATACGCAGTATTTT. It translates to CASSLYPDTQYF.

This clonotype was seen ten or more times. This chain links TRBV6-2 or TRBV6-3 with TRBJ2-5, with 9 bases matching TRBD2. The CDR3 runs 16 residues. Trimming at V came to 5 bases and at J to 4 bases, leaving 11 bases not matched to a gene. Germline CDR1 and CDR2: MNHEY and SVGEGT. The CDR3 loop reads CASSIRGIAGAETQYF. For the CDR3, the DNA is TGTGCCAGCAGTATCCGTGGAATAGCGGGAGCAGAGACCCAGTACTTC.

In its sample, this clonotype was seen many times. The chain has TRBV5-5 and TRBJ2-5; D could derive from TRBD1 or TRBD2 (5 bases each). CDR1 and CDR2 from the germline V gene are SGHKS and YYEKEE (reference sequence). Trimming removed 7 bases from V and 0 bases from J, with 7 bases in between. The CDR3 covers 12 residues. CDR3 DNA sequence: TGTGCCAGCGGGGGTCACCAAGAGACCCAGTACTTC. This encodes CASGGHQETQYF.

This clonotype was picked up many times. This rearrangement joins TRBV6-1 to TRBJ1-2, with D hard to call. V was trimmed by 8 bases and J by 8 bases, leaving 15 bases between them. The germline V gene has CDR1 MNHNS and CDR2 SASEGT. This CDR3 region has 12 residues. The CDR3 spells CASCLEEDGYTF. In nucleotides, the CDR3 is TGTGCCAGCTGCCTCGAGGAGGACGGCTACACCTTC.

The table lists this clonotype with a few counts. This chain uses TRBV10-2 with TRBJ1-5; D unclear. The CDR3 runs to 13 residues. Deletions cut 3 bases from V and 6 bases from J, with 9 bases between. Per the germline V gene, CDR1 is WSHSY and CDR2 is SAAADI. The CDR3 coding sequence is TGCGCCAGCAGTGAACATATCGGTCAGCCCCAGCATTTT. As protein: CASSEHIGQPQHF.